This T cell receptor (beta chain) stems from a study of human T cells and chemical hapten exposure. General study findings and limits: TCRs above 1 in 1000 frequency stayed constant with DPC sensitization.

Within the library, unique molecular identifiers were attached to each individual cDNA molecule. How the authors handled the data: Ranging from about 20,000 to 690,600, TCR counts per sample had a median value of approximately 97,000. TCRdb independently ran MiXCR on the 5' RACE reads; one entry per CDR3 protein. The V and J calls reflect TCRdb's pipeline rather than the authors' work. The sample consists of about 140,000 distinct CDR3 sequences, around 4.1% of them appearing once. Trimming cost V 0 bases and J 4 bases, with 6 bases left between them. The CDR3 is made up of 12 amino acids. Germline assignment: CDR1 DFQATT and CDR2 SNEGSKA (reference sequence). The authors' total RNA extraction used unfractionated whole blood. In this sample, this clonotype turned up a few times. Its antigen remains unidentified.

The chain carries TRBV20-1 and TRBJ1-1; unclear D gene. The TCR comes from a female donor in good health. This CDR3 is CSARDGATEAFF. CDR3 bases: TGCAGTGCTAGAGACGGAGCCACTGAAGCTTTCTTT.